The clone carrying this TCR beta chain was seen only a few times. The sample originates from a study of cytomegalovirus exposure and HLA in healthy donors. Amplification used 60 Vbeta primers and 13 Jbeta primers. Clones were sequenced by immunoSEQ multiplex PCR, and TCRdb holds only the in-frame ones, with some missing. The repertoire holds under 200,000 clones, with approximately 84% as singletons. V lost 5 bases and J lost 0, with 16 bases in between. Per germline, CDR1 KGHSH and CDR2 LQKENI. This CDR3 is 16 amino acids long. The origin of this receptor is a man aged 50 or older in good health and CMV-seronegative. V is TRBV18 and J is TRBJ1-1, with D uncertain. The sample consisted of PBMCs. The DNA of the CDR3 is TGTGCCAGCTCAGCCGGACTTTTCATCATGAACACTGAAGCTTTCTTT. Protein: CASSAGLFIMNTEAFF.